These 6 T cell receptor beta chains share one sample of origin, sequenced in a study of cytomegalovirus exposure and HLA in healthy donors. The PCR made use of 60 Vbeta and 13 Jbeta primers. Data came from immunoSEQ multiplex PCR; TCRdb stores just in-frame clones and leaves some out. This repertoire includes about 130,000 clones. The sample taken for sequencing was PBMCs. Receptor source: a woman aged 40-49 years in good health and CMV-seropositive.

About this clone: Other nucleotide sequences in the sample specify the same CDR3. The gene calls are TRBV18 and TRBJ2-1; TRBD1 might be the D (6 bases). V was pared by 2 bases and J by 4 bases, with 9 bases between. CDR1 is KGHSH and CDR2 is LQKENI in the germline V gene. The CDR3 sequence is 14 residues long. The CDR3: CASSPGTGYNEQFF. The CDR3 coding sequence is TGTGCCAGCTCACCAGGAACAGGGTACAATGAGCAGTTCTTC.

The chain has TRBV18 and TRBJ2-1; 10 bases are a match to TRBD2. The CDR3 is 16 residues long. Losses at the gene ends were 1 base for V and 3 bases for J; bases not matched to a gene: 3. Germline V gives CDR1 KGHSH, CDR2 LQKENI. The CDR3 coding sequence is TGTGCCAGCTCACCACGGGTAGCGGGAGGCTACAATGAGCAGTTCTTC. Its translation is CASSPRVAGGYNEQFF.

The chain combines TRBV29-1 with TRBJ2-7, with no clear D. The CDR3 runs 13 residues. Germline V gene lookup returns CDR1 SQVTM and CDR2 ANQGSEA. V lost 3 bases, J lost 5 bases, and 14 bases lay in between. CDR3 amino acids: CSVEILDSNEQYF. DNA of the CDR3: TGCAGCGTTGAGATACTCGACTCGAACGAGCAGTACTTC.

This chain connects TRBV10-2 to TRBJ1-1; maybe TRBD1 (5 bases). Germline CDR1 is WSHSY and CDR2 is SAAADI. The CDR3 sequence is 13 residues long. V lost 2 bases, J lost 4 bases, and 8 bases lay in between. CDR3 protein: CASSEPDSTEAFF. The CDR3 coding sequence is TGCGCCAGCAGTGAGCCCGACAGCACTGAAGCTTTCTTT.

The rearrangement joins TRBV5-1 to TRBJ2-1; TRBD1 matches at 7 bases. Looked up from germline, CDR1 is SGHRS and CDR2 is YFSETQ. V lost 2 bases and J lost 6; bases outside the gene matches: 8. The CDR3 is 15 amino acids. Here the CDR3 DNA reads TGCGCCAGCAGCTTTACAGGGGCCGGTACCAATGAGCAGTTCTTC. Amino acids: CASSFTGAGTNEQFF.

V gene TRBV30 combines with J gene TRBJ2-1; 7 bases map to TRBD2. This CDR3 has 16 residues. Looked up from germline, CDR1 is GTSNPN and CDR2 is SVGIG (reference sequence). V lost 3 bases, J lost 8 bases, and 16 bases stayed unmatched. CDR3 bases: TGTGCCTGGAGCCCAACTGATTGGCGGGAGTTGGATGAGCAGTTCTTC. It is translated as CAWSPTDWRELDEQFF. The full variable domain, its missing parts supplied by reference TRBV30 and TRBJ2-1, is SQTIHQWPATLVQPVGSPLSLECTVEGTSNPNLYWYRQAAGRGLQLLFYSVGIGQISSEVPQNLSASRPQDRQFILSSKKLLLSDSGFYLCAWSPTDWRELDEQFFGPGTRLTVL.